This passage covers 14 T cell receptor beta chains from one sample sequenced in a study of blood T cell repertoires in COVID-19. Here immunoSEQ multiplex PCR was the method, and the copy in TCRdb shows in-frame clones only, minus some. This table holds 170,000 or so clones, approximately 80% found once. Source material: peripheral blood. The origin of the receptors is a woman aged 55-69 years with acute or convalescent COVID-19.

This clone turned up a few times. The V gene is TRBV4-3, the J gene TRBJ1-2; no clear D gene. V was pared by 2 bases and J by 3 bases, with 7 bases between. This CDR3 has 13 residues. Germline V gene sequence: CDR1 LGHNA, CDR2 YSLEER. CDR3 coding DNA: TGCGCCAGCAGCCAAAACTTTGACTATGGCTACACCTTC. Its translation: CASSQNFDYGYTF.

The rearrangement uses TRBV3-1 (or the pseudogene TRBV3-2) and TRBJ2-7; D is perhaps TRBD2 (6 bases). The CDR3 is made up of 15 amino acids. Germline V CDR1 and CDR2: LGHDT, YNNKEL (reference sequence). V lost 2 bases to trimming and J lost 3 bases, with 14 bases between them. The CDR3 here is CASSQRDWQFYEQYF. CDR3 bases: TGTGCCAGCAGCCAACGGGACTGGCAATTCTACGAGCAGTACTTC.

This chain joins TRBV4-1 and TRBJ2-2, with 9 bases lining up with TRBD2. Germline V gene data show CDR1 as MGHRA and CDR2 as YSYEKL. The V gene end was trimmed by 1 base and the J gene end by 7 bases; junction bases not matched to a gene: 7. The CDR3 totals 16 residues. The CDR3 loop is CASSQVSGGPVGELFF. The CDR3 coding sequence is TGCGCCAGCAGCCAAGTGAGCGGGGGGCCTGTCGGGGAGCTGTTTTTT.

J is TRBJ1-2 and V is TRBV29-1; 9 positions match TRBD1. V lost 7 bases, J lost 4 bases, and 19 bases stayed unmatched. This CDR3 is built from 17 residues. Germline CDR1 SQVTM, CDR2 ANQGSEA. For the CDR3, the DNA is TGCAGCGCACTAACACCGGGACAGGGCCGTTGGGGCTATGGCTACACCTTC. This sequence encodes CSALTPGQGRWGYGYTF.

This chain links TRBV11-2 with TRBJ2-1; TRBD1 might be the D (6 bases). The CDR3 totals 14 residues. Germline values: CDR1 SGHAT, CDR2 FQNNGV. The ends were cut back, 7 bases at V and 4 bases at J, with 14 bases in the middle. CDR3 protein: CASKNRAYYNEQFF. For the CDR3, the DNA is TGTGCCAGCAAAAACAGGGCCTATTACAATGAGCAGTTCTTC.

The chain recombines TRBV2 with TRBJ2-2; 9 nucleotides line up with TRBD1. The V segment lost 6 bases and the J segment 7 bases; nucleotides outside the gene matches: 6. Germline CDR1 SNHLY, CDR2 FYNNEI. This CDR3 has 14 amino acids. In DNA, the CDR3 is TGTGCCAGCAGGGCGACAGGGGGTATCGGGGAGCTGTTTTTT. It translates to CASRATGGIGELFF.

This clone was picked up one time. V is TRBV6-2 or TRBV6-3 and J is TRBJ1-6; TRBD1 might be the D (5 bases). This CDR3 has 17 residues. V was cut by 5 bases and J by 0 bases, with 14 bases left in between. Germline V lookup: CDR1 MNHEY, CDR2 SVGEGT. CDR3 amino acids: CASSLQGGSSYNSPLHF. DNA for the CDR3: TGTGCCAGCAGTCTTCAGGGAGGAAGCTCCTATAATTCACCCCTCCACTTT.

This clone has just a few counts. J is TRBJ1-2 and V is TRBV6-2 or TRBV6-3; 8 bases align to TRBD1. Trimming took 5 bases from V and 8 from J; bases not matched to a gene: 7. Germline assignment: CDR1 MNHEY and CDR2 SVGEGT. There are 13 residues in the CDR3. Here the CDR3 reads CASSRTGFDGYTF. The DNA for the CDR3 is TGTGCCAGCAGTCGGACAGGGTTCGACGGCTACACCTTC.

The chain joins TRBV19 to TRBJ2-7, with D perhaps TRBD1 (5 bases). The CDR3 contains 15 residues. Germline V gene sequence: CDR1 LNHDA, CDR2 SQIVND (reference sequence). Trimming removed 5 bases at V and 3 bases at J, with 17 bases between. In DNA, the CDR3 is TGTGCCAGTAGTCTACGGCCAGGGCACCTCTACGAGCAGTACTTC. It yields the protein CASSLRPGHLYEQYF.

This chain uses TRBV11-3 with TRBJ1-1, with D possibly matching TRBD1 (5 bases). This CDR3 comprises 13 residues. The ends were cut back, 4 bases at V and 7 bases at J, with 13 bases in the middle. Germline values: CDR1 SGHNT, CDR2 YENEEA. CDR3: CASSSSGQGEAFF. For the CDR3, the DNA is TGTGCCAGCAGCTCCTCAGGGCAGGGTGAAGCTTTCTTT.

The rearrangement joins TRBV5-6 to TRBJ1-2; TRBD1 agrees at 8 bases. CDR1 SGHDT and CDR2 YYEEEE come from the germline V gene. With V trimmed by 4 bases and J by 8 bases, 13 bases remained unmatched. The CDR3 is 15 amino acids. The CDR3 coding sequence is TGTGCCAGCAGCCAACGGGCGACAGGGGTAAACGGCTACACCTTC. Its translation is CASSQRATGVNGYTF. The full variable domain, its missing parts supplied by reference TRBV5-6 and TRBJ1-2, is DAGVTQSPTHLIKTRGQQVTLRCSPKSGHDTVSWYQQALGQGPQFIFQYYEEEERQRGNFPDRFSGHQFPNYSSELNVNALLLGDSALYLCASSQRATGVNGYTFGSGTRLTVV.

The chain recombines TRBV27 with TRBJ2-5, with D possibly being TRBD2 (7 bases). The CDR3 covers 15 residues. Germline CDR1 MNHEY, CDR2 SMNVEV (reference sequence). Trimming shortened V by 4 bases and J by 5 bases, and 17 bases separated the two germline ends. The CDR3 here is CASSWGGGPGETQYF. The CDR3, as DNA: TGTGCCAGCAGTTGGGGCGGGGGCCCGGGGGAGACCCAGTACTTC.

V and J are TRBV3-1 (or the pseudogene TRBV3-2) and TRBJ2-3; D remains unclear. Germline values: CDR1 LGHDT, CDR2 YNNKEL (reference sequence). The CDR3 covers 13 residues. Trimming shortened V by 8 bases and J by 2 bases, and 11 bases separated the two germline ends. CDR3 nucleotide sequence: TGTGCCAGCTATTCACACCTCACAGATACGCAGTATTTT. Translation gives CASYSHLTDTQYF.

This clone was seen a handful of times. The chain combines TRBV6-2 or TRBV6-3 with TRBJ2-7; a weak D match, TRBD1 (5 bases). The CDR3 contains 14 residues. V was shortened by 2 bases and J by 2 bases, with 10 bases between the two germline ends. CDR1 is MNHEY, CDR2 SVGEGT, per germline. The CDR3 DNA sequence: TGTGCCAGCAGTTACCGTCCAGGGCCCTACGAGCAGTACTTC. It codes for CASSYRPGPYEQYF.